The 14 T cell receptor beta chains presented below share a single source sample, sequenced in a study of CDR3 diversity in severe acne. TCRdb itself ran the PCR reads through MiXCR, one entry per CDR3 protein. The sample contains approximately 80,000 distinct CDR3 sequences, over 40% of which appear only once. Sequencing input: blood. The receptor source for this set is a male donor in good health, without acne.

The DNA of the CDR3 is TGTGCCAGCAGCTTAGGCCTCCGGGAGCTGTTTTTT. As protein: CASSLGLRELFF. The V call is TRBV7-3, the J call TRBJ2-2; D is undetermined. The CDR3 spans 12 residues. CDR1 is SGHTA and CDR2 is FQGTGA in the germline V gene. Trimming took 2 bases from V and 9 from J, leaving 7 bases between them.

This chain joins TRBV11-2 and TRBJ2-7; possible D gene TRBD2, 6 bases. Trimming stripped 4 bases from V and 1 base from J, with 11 bases between. The CDR3 loop spans 14 amino acids. From germline, CDR1 is SGHAT and CDR2 FQNNGV. CDR3 loop: CASSSGDASYEQYF. The CDR3 bases are TGTGCCAGCAGCTCGGGGGACGCATCCTACGAGCAGTACTTC.

The table lists this clonotype with many counts. V gene TRBV6-5 combines with J gene TRBJ1-2; D not certain. Germline CDR1 reads MNHEY; CDR2 reads SVGAGI. The CDR3 is 12 residues long. Trimming stripped 6 bases from V and 8 bases from J, with 13 bases between. The DNA of the CDR3 is TGTGCCAGCAGGGACCCCCTGCACGGCTACACCTTC. It translates to CASRDPLHGYTF.

V and J are TRBV15 and TRBJ1-5, with TRBD1 identical over 8 bases. This CDR3 is 17 amino acids long. V shed 4 bases, J shed 3 bases, and the junction held 11 bases outside the gene matches. From germline, CDR1 is LNHNV and CDR2 YYDKDF (reference sequence). CDR3 loop: CATSTGRGQVYNQPQHF. The CDR3 DNA is TGTGCCACCAGCACAGGGCGGGGACAGGTCTACAATCAGCCCCAGCATTTT. Drawing the rest from reference TRBV15 and TRBJ1-5, the complete variable domain is DAMVIQNPRYQVTQFGKPVTLSCSQTLNHNVMYWYQQKSSQAPKLLFHYYDKDFNNEADTPDNFQSRRPNTSFCFLDIRSPGLGDTAMYLCATSTGRGQVYNQPQHFGDGTRLSIL.

The chain employs TRBV12-3 or TRBV12-4 and TRBJ2-7; 7 nucleotides align to TRBD1. CDR3 length: 12 residues. The J segment lost 2 bases and the V segment lost 10 bases, leaving 5 bases of the junction unmatched. The CDR3 spells CATRQGTYEQYF. DNA for the CDR3: TGTGCCACAAGACAGGGAACCTACGAGCAGTACTTC.

The gene calls are TRBV24-1 and TRBJ2-7; tentatively, D is TRBD1 (5 bases). Germline lookup yields CDR1 KGHDR and CDR2 SFDVKD. V gave up 0 bases and J gave up 3 bases, with 5 bases separating them. The CDR3 is 13 residues long. The CDR3 DNA is TGTGCCACCAGTGATTTGACAGGCTACGAGCAGTACTTC. Translated, it gives CATSDLTGYEQYF.

At least ten counts were recorded for this clonotype. A clone one base away is much larger, so this may be a read error. The chain joins TRBV6-4 to TRBJ2-7, with a tentative D call TRBD2 (5 bases). Germline assignment: CDR1 MRHNA and CDR2 SNTAGT. The CDR3 covers 13 residues. V lost 8 bases and J 4 bases, leaving 15 bases between the germline ends. The CDR3 coding sequence is TGTGCCAGCGGTGTTGGTCGGGGTTACGAGCAGTACTTC. It is translated as CASGVGRGYEQYF.

Notes on this clonotype: Germline and junction disagree at one end, which may indicate a read error. The chain recombines TRBV7-9 with TRBJ1-5, with TRBD1 matching 8 bases. In germline, CDR1 is SEHNR, CDR2 FQNEAQ (reference sequence). CDR3 length equals 14 residues. The CDR3: CTSSKDRVNQPQHF. The DNA of the CDR3 is TGTACCAGCAGCAAGGACAGGGTAAATCAGCCCCAGCATTTT.

The V call is TRBV9, the J call TRBJ2-3; tentative D call: TRBD2 (5 bases). The length of the CDR3 is 18 residues. Germline V gene lookup returns CDR1 SGDLS and CDR2 YYNGEE. Trimming pared 4 bases from V and 1 base from J, leaving 22 bases between. As DNA, the CDR3 is TGTGCCAGCAGCCCACTAGTGGCAGGAAACACCCGCACAGATACGCAGTATTTT. Translation: CASSPLVAGNTRTDTQYF.

The chain has TRBV18 and TRBJ2-3, with a tentative D call TRBD1 (6 bases). The CDR3 is 15 amino acids. Deletions cut 0 bases from V and 14 bases from J, with 21 bases between. Germline CDR1 KGHSH, CDR2 LQKENI. In DNA form, the CDR3 reads TGTGCCAGCTCACCACCTAGCATGTGGACAGATACGATGTATTTT. Translating gives CASSPPSMWTDTMYF.

This clonotype was seen ten or more times. The CDR3 sequence: CASRARTGALNNEQFF. DNA for the CDR3: TGTGCCAGCAGGGCAAGGACAGGGGCCTTAAACAATGAGCAGTTCTTC. The chain combines TRBV2 with TRBJ2-1, with TRBD1 matching over 9 bases. CDR1 SNHLY and CDR2 FYNNEI come from the germline V gene. Trimming cost V 6 bases and J 5 bases; bases outside gene matches: 11. This CDR3 has 16 amino acids.

This sequence joins TRBV5-1 and TRBJ2-7; no reliable D call. V was pared by 0 bases and J by 0 bases, with 7 bases between. Germline V gene data show CDR1 as SGHRS and CDR2 as YFSETQ. There are 14 residues in the CDR3. CDR3: CASSLALSSYEQYF. The CDR3 DNA sequence: TGCGCCAGCAGCTTGGCCCTTAGCTCCTACGAGCAGTACTTC.

This clonotype was seen just once. The CDR3 reads CSVPTPQETQYF. In DNA form, the CDR3 reads TGCAGCGTTCCCACACCCCAAGAGACCCAGTACTTC. The V gene is TRBV29-1, the J gene TRBJ2-5; D call uncertain. Trimming removed 5 bases from V and 1 base from J, with 8 bases in between. This CDR3 has 12 amino acids. Germline CDR1 is SQVTM and CDR2 is ANQGSEA.

This clonotype was seen at least ten times. The chain uses TRBV18 and TRBJ2-1; weak D call: TRBD2 (6 bases). V was cut by 3 bases and J by 5 bases, with 14 bases left in between. Per germline, CDR1 KGHSH and CDR2 LQKENI. The CDR3 has 15 residues. The DNA of the CDR3 is TGTGCCAGCTCACCGGGGCGGGGATCCAACAATGAGCAGTTCTTC. Translation gives CASSPGRGSNNEQFF. The full variable domain, with the rest looked up from reference TRBV18 and TRBJ2-1, is NAGVMQNPRHLVRRRGQEARLRCSPMKGHSHVYWYRQLPEEGLKFMVYLQKENIIDESGMPKERFSAEFPKEGPSILRIQQVVRGDSAAYFCASSPGRGSNNEQFFGPGTRLTVL.